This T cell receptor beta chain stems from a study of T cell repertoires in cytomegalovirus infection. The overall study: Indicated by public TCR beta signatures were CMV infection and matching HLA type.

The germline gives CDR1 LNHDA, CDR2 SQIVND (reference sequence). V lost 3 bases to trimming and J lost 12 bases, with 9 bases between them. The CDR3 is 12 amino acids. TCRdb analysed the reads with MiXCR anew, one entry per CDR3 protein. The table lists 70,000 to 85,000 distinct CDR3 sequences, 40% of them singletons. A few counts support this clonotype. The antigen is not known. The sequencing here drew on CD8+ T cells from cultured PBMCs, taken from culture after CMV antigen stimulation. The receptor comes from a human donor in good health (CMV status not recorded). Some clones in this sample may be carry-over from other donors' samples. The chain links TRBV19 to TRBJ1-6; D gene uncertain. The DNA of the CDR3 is TGTGCCAGTAGTATCGCCGGATTACCCCTCCACTTT. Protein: CASSIAGLPLHF.